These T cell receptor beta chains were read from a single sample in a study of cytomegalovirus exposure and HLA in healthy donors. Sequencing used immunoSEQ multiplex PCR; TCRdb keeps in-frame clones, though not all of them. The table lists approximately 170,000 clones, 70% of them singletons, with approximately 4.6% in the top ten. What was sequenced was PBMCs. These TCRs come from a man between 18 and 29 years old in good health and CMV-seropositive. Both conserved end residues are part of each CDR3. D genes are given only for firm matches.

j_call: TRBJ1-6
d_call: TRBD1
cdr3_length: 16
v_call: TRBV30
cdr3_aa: CACGVTGTGGNSPLHF
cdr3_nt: TGTGCCTGCGGAGTCACGGGGACAGGGGGTAATTCACCCCTCCACTTT

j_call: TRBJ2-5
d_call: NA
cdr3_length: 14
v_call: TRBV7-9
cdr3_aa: CASLPGGARETQYF
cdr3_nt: TGTGCCAGCCTCCCGGGGGGCGCGAGGGAGACCCAGTACTTC

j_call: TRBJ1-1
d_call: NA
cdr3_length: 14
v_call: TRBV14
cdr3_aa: CASSQLQENTEAFF
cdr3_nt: TGTGCCAGCAGCCAACTACAGGAGAACACTGAAGCTTTCTTT

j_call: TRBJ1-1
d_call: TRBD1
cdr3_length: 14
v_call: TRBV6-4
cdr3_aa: CASSSGQANTEAFF
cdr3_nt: TGTGCCAGCAGTTCTGGACAGGCGAACACTGAAGCTTTCTTT

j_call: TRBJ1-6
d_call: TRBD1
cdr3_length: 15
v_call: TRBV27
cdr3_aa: CASSLRDRDNSPLHF
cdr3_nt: TGTGCCAGCAGTTTGCGGGACAGGGATAATTCACCCCTCCACTTT

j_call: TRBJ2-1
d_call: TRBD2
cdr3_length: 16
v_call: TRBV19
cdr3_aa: CATTSGRSGAVNEQFF
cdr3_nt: TGTGCCACCACCAGCGGGAGGTCCGGGGCTGTCAATGAGCAGTTCTTC

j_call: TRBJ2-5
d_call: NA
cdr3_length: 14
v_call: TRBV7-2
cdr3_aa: CASSRKLVTETQYF
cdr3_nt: TGTGCCAGCAGCCGGAAACTAGTTACGGAGACCCAGTACTTC

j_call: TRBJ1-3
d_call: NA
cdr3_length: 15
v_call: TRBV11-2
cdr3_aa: CASSLDFREGDTIYF
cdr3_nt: TGTGCCAGCAGCTTGGATTTCCGTGAGGGGGACACCATATATTTT

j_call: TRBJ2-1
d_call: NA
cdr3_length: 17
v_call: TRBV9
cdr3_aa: CASSAFGSGQTYNEQFF
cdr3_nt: TGTGCCAGCAGCGCCTTCGGTAGCGGACAAACTTACAATGAGCAGTTCTTC

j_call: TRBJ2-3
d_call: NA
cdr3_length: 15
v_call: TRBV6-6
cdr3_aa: CASSYGSESTDTQYF
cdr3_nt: TGTGCCAGCAGTTACGGCTCAGAAAGCACAGATACGCAGTATTTT

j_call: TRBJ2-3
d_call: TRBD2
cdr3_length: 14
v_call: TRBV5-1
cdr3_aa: CASFTGLAADTQYF
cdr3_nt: TGCGCCAGCTTTACAGGACTAGCAGCAGATACGCAGTATTTT